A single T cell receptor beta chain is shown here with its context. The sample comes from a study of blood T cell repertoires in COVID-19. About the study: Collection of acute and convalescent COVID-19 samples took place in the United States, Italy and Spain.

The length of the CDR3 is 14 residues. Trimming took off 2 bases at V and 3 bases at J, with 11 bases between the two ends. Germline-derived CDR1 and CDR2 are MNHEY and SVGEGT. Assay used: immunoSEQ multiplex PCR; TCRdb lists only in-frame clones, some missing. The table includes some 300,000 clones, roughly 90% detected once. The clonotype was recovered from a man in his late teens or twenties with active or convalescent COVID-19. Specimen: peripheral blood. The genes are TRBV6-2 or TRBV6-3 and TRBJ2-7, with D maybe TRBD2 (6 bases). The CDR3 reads CASSYGPGVYEQYF. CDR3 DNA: TGTGCCAGCAGTTACGGTCCGGGAGTCTACGAGCAGTACTTC.